The present T cell receptor beta chain was sequenced within a study of T cell repertoires in cytomegalovirus infection (dated by TCRdb to the late 2010s). Regarding the complete study: Donor HLA type was relevant to the analysis, as public TCR beta signatures indicated carriage of CMV infection together with the matching HLA type. Results the study describes overall, beyond this receptor: The ex vivo response was dominated by HLA-C-restricted CMV-specific TCR beta clonotypes, and the single most frequent clonotype in two of eight donors was supplied by these HLA-C-restricted clonotypes. Cumulative frequency of public TCR beta family members discriminated carriers of CMV infection plus the relevant HLA type in this cohort and an independent approximately 360-donor cohort.

The CDR3 adds up to 13 amino acids, both ends counted. The entry retains the CDR3 DNA only, 39 bases that are in frame from base 1. According to the germline V gene, CDR1 reads MDHEN and CDR2 reads SYDVKM. A distance of 14 bases separates the germline ends of V and J, which lose 4 bases and 10 bases respectively. Details on this clonotype: Its antigen has not been determined. No conserved phenylalanine or tryptophan is present at the end of the CDR3, so a read error is the likely explanation.

The run used an Illumina HiSeq 1500. TCRdb handled the public reads itself, with Q25 trimming in fastp and clone calling in MiXCR, and kept productive beta chains. All rows with the same CDR3 protein become a single entry with the most common DNA and genes. The sample table lists about 490,000 distinct CDR3 sequences, roughly 12% of them with a count of one. The ten largest clones take up about 9.4% of the sample. The rearranged segments are TRBV28 and TRBJ2-1; the D gene cannot be named for sure. Sequencing input: PBMCs. The clonotype comes from a human donor in good health (CMV status not recorded). Some clones in this sample may be carry-over from other donors' samples. The base sequence is TGTGCCAGCAGTTCCCTATTGACCTTCGAGCAGTTCTCC. Its protein is CASSSLLTFEQFS.